The next 18 T cell receptor beta chains were all read from a single sample in a study of CD8 T cell repertoires and HIV-1 epitope variants. Their cognate antigens are unknown. The protocol was immunoSEQ multiplex PCR, while the TCRdb copy is restricted to in-frame clones and leaves out a portion. The sample lists several thousand clones; more than 55% were seen once. The sequenced sample consisted of cultured CD8+ T cells derived from PBMCs. The source is a male donor with HIV.

The chain joins TRBV7-9 to TRBJ2-2; TRBD1 might be the D (6 bases). CDR3 length: 14 amino acids. Trimming stripped 1 base from V and 8 bases from J, with 11 bases between. Germline V CDR1 and CDR2: SEHNR, FQNEAQ (reference sequence). CDR3: CASSLEVGTGELFF. The CDR3 bases are TGTGCCAGCAGCTTAGAGGTGGGGACAGGGGAGCTGTTTTTT.

This chain joins TRBV5-8 and TRBJ2-7, with 7 bases aligning to TRBD2. J was trimmed by 4 bases and V by 0 bases; bases with no gene match: 4. The CDR3 covers 14 residues. Germline V gene sequence: CDR1 SGHTS, CDR2 YDEGEE. The CDR3 nucleotides read TGTGCCAGCAGCTTGGCCTGGGGGGGTTACGAGCAGTACTTC. Its translation: CASSLAWGGYEQYF.

The chain uses TRBV5-1 and TRBJ2-7; D unresolved. From germline, CDR1 is SGHRS and CDR2 YFSETQ. Between the trimmed V and J ends, which lost 0 bases and 2 bases, there was a span of 9 bases. This CDR3 spans 14 amino acids. The CDR3 nucleotides are TGCGCCAGCAGCTTGGGTAGATCTCCCTACGAGCAGTACTTC. As protein: CASSLGRSPYEQYF.

The chain joins TRBV2 to TRBJ2-7, with 7 bases fitting TRBD2. The trim removed 1 base at V and 2 bases at J, leaving 5 bases unmatched. The germline CDR1 and CDR2 sequences are SNHLY and FYNNEI. The CDR3 is 15 amino acids. The CDR3, as DNA: TGTGCCAGCAGTGAAGGGCTAGCGGTCGCCTACGAGCAGTACTTC. Its translation is CASSEGLAVAYEQYF.

The table lists this clone with a count of one. V and J are TRBV6-1 and TRBJ2-7; D uncertain. V was shortened by 6 bases and J by 7 bases, with 16 bases between the two germline ends. In germline, CDR1 is MNHNS, CDR2 SASEGT. CDR3 length: 13 amino acids. CDR3 region: CASRPQLSLEQYF. Written as DNA, the CDR3 is TGTGCCAGCAGACCCCAGCTGTCCCTGGAGCAGTACTTC.

This clone was recorded a few times. V and J are TRBV4-1 and TRBJ1-1; 7 nucleotides agree with TRBD1. CDR3 length equals 14 residues. Germline CDR1 is MGHRA and CDR2 is YSYEKL. Losses at the gene ends were 2 bases for V and 3 bases for J; bases not matched to a gene: 3. DNA of the CDR3: TGCGCCAGCAGCCAATACCAGGGGGACACTGAAGCTTTCTTT. Residues: CASSQYQGDTEAFF.

This sequence joins TRBV4-1 and TRBJ2-1; D is unclear. CDR3 length: 14 amino acids. V lost 1 base to trimming and J lost 0 bases, with 4 bases between them. From germline, CDR1 is MGHRA and CDR2 YSYEKL. CDR3 in amino acids: CASSQASSYNEQFF. The CDR3 DNA sequence: TGCGCCAGCAGCCAAGCGAGCTCCTACAATGAGCAGTTCTTC.

This clone is medium-sized by share. The chain links TRBV6-6 to TRBJ2-7; D may correspond to TRBD1 or TRBD2 (5 bases each). This CDR3 is built from 14 residues. Germline-derived CDR1 and CDR2 are MNHNY and SVGAGI (reference sequence). Deletions cut 6 bases from V and 2 bases from J, with 14 bases between. The CDR3 sequence: CASSPGAITYEQYF. In DNA form, the CDR3 reads TGTGCCAGCAGCCCCGGGGCGATTACCTACGAGCAGTACTTC.

This clone has a single count. The J gene is TRBJ2-3, the V gene TRBV9, with 11 bases lining up with TRBD2. From germline, CDR1 is SGDLS and CDR2 YYNGEE. With V trimmed by 2 bases and J by 3 bases, 5 bases remained unmatched. The CDR3 consists of 16 residues. The CDR3 protein is CASSVGLADATDTQYF. CDR3 nucleotide sequence: TGTGCCAGCAGCGTGGGACTAGCGGATGCTACAGATACGCAGTATTTT.

The rearrangement uses TRBV10-3 and TRBJ2-2; 9 bases align to TRBD1. Germline V gene lookup returns CDR1 ENHRY and CDR2 SYGVKD. This CDR3 is built from 16 residues. V shed 7 bases, J shed 2 bases, and the junction held 8 bases outside the gene matches. The CDR3 protein is CAITPRTGVNTGELFF. Here the CDR3 DNA reads TGTGCCATCACCCCGAGGACAGGGGTAAACACCGGGGAGCTGTTTTTT.

DNA for the CDR3: TGTGCCAGTAGTATTCTGGGGGGGAATACGCAGTATTTT. Protein: CASSILGGNTQYF. The J gene is TRBJ2-3, the V gene TRBV19; 7 nucleotides match TRBD2. V gave up 3 bases and J gave up 7 bases; unmatched junction bases: 4. The CDR3 length is 13 residues. Germline lookup yields CDR1 LNHDA and CDR2 SQIVND (reference sequence).

The rearrangement uses TRBV2 and TRBJ1-5; D is uncertain. CDR1 is SNHLY and CDR2 is FYNNEI in the germline V gene. This CDR3 comprises 14 residues. Trimming left V 3 bases short and J 3 bases short, with 9 bases between. CDR3 sequence: CASSDLGVNQPQHF. DNA for the CDR3: TGTGCCAGCAGTGACTTGGGTGTCAATCAGCCCCAGCATTTT.

This clone is a singleton in its sample. The chain recombines TRBV11-3 with TRBJ2-3, with D hard to call. V lost 4 bases and J lost 6, with 11 bases in between. This CDR3 has 13 residues. The germline gives CDR1 SGHNT, CDR2 YENEEA. The CDR3 loop reads CASSSDRFDTQYF. The CDR3 bases are TGTGCCAGCAGCTCCGACCGTTTCGATACGCAGTATTTT. The variable domain in full, with the rest retrieved from reference TRBV11-3 and TRBJ2-3, is EAGVVQSPRYKIIEKKQPVAFWCNPISGHNTLYWYLQNLGQGPELLIRYENEEAVDDSQLPKDRFSAERLKGVDSTLKIQPAELGDSAVYLCASSSDRFDTQYFGPGTRLTVL.

This clone was found once. This rearrangement joins TRBV5-6 to TRBJ2-1; D gene uncertain. This CDR3 has 16 residues. Trimming removed 0 bases at V and 0 bases at J, with 10 bases between. Germline V CDR1 and CDR2: SGHDT, YYEEEE. The DNA for the CDR3 is TGTGCCAGCAGCTTGGCTGGCGAAAGCTCCTACAATGAGCAGTTCTTC. Encoded protein: CASSLAGESSYNEQFF.

The V gene is TRBV6-1, the J gene TRBJ2-3; either TRBD1 or TRBD2 may supply D (5 bases each). The V gene lost 6 bases and the J gene lost 5 bases, with 15 bases spanning the gap. Germline CDR1 is MNHNS and CDR2 is SASEGT. The CDR3 sequence is 14 residues long. CDR3 nucleotide sequence: TGTGCCAGCAGCGGGACGGGGATAATAGATACGCAGTATTTT. Its translation is CASSGTGIIDTQYF.

The table lists this clone with a few counts. This chain connects TRBV5-8 to TRBJ1-2, with D perhaps matching TRBD1 (5 bases). Trimming removed 5 bases at V and 5 bases at J, with 25 bases between. CDR3 length equals 17 residues. Germline lookup yields CDR1 SGHTS and CDR2 YDEGEE. CDR3 DNA: TGTGCCAGCAGTTTGTGGGGGACGGTCGAACAGCGGTATGGCTACACCTTC. Translation gives CASSLWGTVEQRYGYTF. The complete variable domain, with remaining parts taken from reference TRBV5-8 and TRBJ1-2, reads EAGVTQSPTHLIKTRGQQATLRCSPISGHTSVYWYQQALGLGLQFLLWYDEGEERNRGNFPPRFSGRQFPNYSSELNVNALELEDSALYLCASSLWGTVEQRYGYTFGSGTRLTVV.

The chain is built from TRBV7-8 and TRBJ2-5, with TRBD2 matching over 8 bases. The germline V gene encodes CDR1 SGHVS and CDR2 FQNEAQ. Losses at the gene ends were 1 base for V and 5 bases for J; bases not matched to a gene: 12. The CDR3 is 17 residues long. The CDR3 DNA follows: TGTGCCAGCAGCTTAGGGGTTAGCGGGGACCTTACGGAGACCCAGTACTTC. This gives the protein CASSLGVSGDLTETQYF.

This clone is termed medium-sized. The J gene is TRBJ2-5, the V gene TRBV2, with a possible D match to TRBD1 (6 bases). Germline CDR1 and CDR2: SNHLY and FYNNEI. CDR3 size: 15 residues. Deletions cut 3 bases from V and 7 bases from J, with 18 bases between. The CDR3 bases are TGTGCCAGCAGTGATCCGGACAGCGCTTGGGGGACCCAGTACTTC. Translation: CASSDPDSAWGTQYF.